This TCR beta chain was profiled in a study of brain T cells in children with intractable seizures. Method: immunoSEQ multiplex PCR; TCRdb's copy keeps in-frame clones and lacks some. The table lists just under 65,000 clones, 95% to 97% of them singletons. Germline CDR1 and CDR2: MDHEN and SYDVKM. The CDR3 consists of 15 residues. V was cut by 3 bases and J by 0 bases, with 9 bases left in between. Surgery cases with the highest brain T cell transcript signatures were chosen for sequencing. The sequence came from a boy in the first two years of life with focal cortical dysplasia and intractable seizures. Sequenced here: peripheral blood, sampled at surgery. The genes are TRBV28 and TRBJ2-1, with D perhaps matching TRBD2 (6 bases). CDR3 residues: CASSLGGSSYNEQFF. CDR3 in DNA: TGTGCCAGCAGTTTGGGGGGATCCTCCTACAATGAGCAGTTCTTC.